Following are 5 T cell receptor beta chains from one sample sequenced in a study of blood T cell repertoires in COVID-19. Produced via immunoSEQ multiplex PCR; TCRdb's table is partial and in-frame only. The data hold 400,000 to 550,000 clones, with 80% to 90% observed a single time. Sequenced input: peripheral blood. The receptors were gathered from a woman aged 25 to 39 with acute or convalescent COVID-19.

V and J are TRBV19 and TRBJ2-3, with 12 bases identical to TRBD2. V shed 9 bases and J 2 bases; nucleotides not matched to a gene: 6. CDR3 length: 15 residues. Germline CDR1 is LNHDA and CDR2 is SQIVND (reference sequence). CDR3 loop: CASTTSGGFTDTQYF. The DNA of the CDR3 is TGTGCCAGCACGACTAGCGGGGGTTTCACAGATACGCAGTATTTT. The full variable domain, with the rest looked up from reference TRBV19 and TRBJ2-3, is DGGITQSPKYLFRKEGQNVTLSCEQNLNHDAMYWYRQDPGQGLRLIYYSQIVNDFQKGDIAEGYSVSREKKESFPLTVTSAQKNPTAFYLCASTTSGGFTDTQYFGPGTRLTVL.

The chain couples TRBV13 to TRBJ2-4; 10 bases agree with TRBD2. The CDR3 loop spans 21 amino acids. The ends lost 2 bases at V and 0 bases at J; junction bases unmatched: 16. CDR1 is PRHDT, CDR2 FYEKMQ, per germline (reference sequence). CDR3 nucleotide sequence: TGTGCCAGCAGCTTATGGCGGATGGAGCCCCTAGCGGGGGTAGCCAAAAACATTCAGTACTTC. Translating it yields CASSLWRMEPLAGVAKNIQYF.

The chain links TRBV28 to TRBJ2-7; a possible D gene is TRBD2 (6 bases). CDR1 and CDR2 (germline): MDHEN, SYDVKM. The CDR3 consists of 14 residues. V was cut by 7 bases and J by 3 bases, with 16 bases left in between. DNA of the CDR3: TGTGCCAGCAAGGTACTGGGGGGTAACTACGAGCAGTACTTC. Translating gives CASKVLGGNYEQYF.

The sample holds one count of this clone. V gene TRBV7-9 combines with J gene TRBJ2-5, with a possible D match to TRBD2 (6 bases). CDR1 is SEHNR and CDR2 is FQNEAQ in the germline V gene (reference sequence). Trimming took 6 bases from V and 5 from J, leaving 13 bases between them. This CDR3 is built from 13 residues. CDR3 region: CASSPPSGETQYF. The DNA for the CDR3 is TGTGCCAGCAGTCCGCCGAGCGGGGAGACCCAGTACTTC.

This chain uses TRBV5-5 with TRBJ2-1, with 10 bases fitting TRBD1. In germline, CDR1 is SGHKS, CDR2 YYEKEE (reference sequence). V lost 3 bases to trimming and J lost 7 bases; unmatched junction nucleotides: 10. CDR3 length: 16 residues. This CDR3 reads CASSSLTDRGMNEQFF. The CDR3 DNA reads as TGTGCCAGCAGCTCCCTGACGGACAGGGGGATGAATGAGCAGTTCTTC.